This T cell receptor beta chain was identified in a study of identifying expanded T cells in peripheral blood. The table came from immunoSEQ multiplex PCR; TCRdb's copy has only in-frame clones and leaves some out. The sample carries 75,000 to 90,000 clones, just under 85% recorded once. This receptor was taken from a person between 18 and 75 years old in good health. The specimen was blood.

The CDR3 bases are TGTGCCTGGAGTAAAGGAAGGGGAAGTGAGGAGACCCAGTACTTC. Translating it yields CAWSKGRGSEETQYF. The chain carries TRBV30 and TRBJ2-5; a possible D gene is TRBD1 (5 bases). The V end lost 2 bases, the J end lost 5 bases, and 18 bases lay between the germline ends. The V gene's germline CDR1 is GTSNPN and CDR2 SVGIG (reference sequence). The CDR3 covers 15 residues.